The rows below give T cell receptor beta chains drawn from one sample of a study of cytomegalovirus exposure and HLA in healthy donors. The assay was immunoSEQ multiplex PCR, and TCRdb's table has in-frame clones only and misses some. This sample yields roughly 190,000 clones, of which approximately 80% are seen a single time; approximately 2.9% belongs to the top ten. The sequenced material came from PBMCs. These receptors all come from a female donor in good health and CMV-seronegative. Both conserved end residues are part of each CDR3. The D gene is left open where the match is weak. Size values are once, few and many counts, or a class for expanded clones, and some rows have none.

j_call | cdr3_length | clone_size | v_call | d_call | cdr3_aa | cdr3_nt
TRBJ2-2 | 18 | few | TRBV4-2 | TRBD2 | CASSQGGRGRVDTGELFF | TGTGCCAGCAGCCAAGGCGGGAGGGGGCGCGTCGACACCGGGGAGCTGTTTTTT
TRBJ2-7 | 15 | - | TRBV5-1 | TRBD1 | CASSSPTGDYREQYF | TGCGCCAGCAGCTCCCCGACAGGGGATTATCGGGAGCAGTACTTC
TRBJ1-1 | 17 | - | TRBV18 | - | CASSPFTSDRTNTEAFF | TGTGCCAGCTCACCTTTTACAAGCGACAGGACGAACACTGAAGCTTTCTTT
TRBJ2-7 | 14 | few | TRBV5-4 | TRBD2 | CASSSLAGAGEQYF | TGTGCCAGCAGCTCTTTAGCGGGAGCTGGAGAGCAGTACTTC
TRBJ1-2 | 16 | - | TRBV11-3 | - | CASSLARGQRRYGYTF | TGTGCCAGCAGCTTAGCCCGCGGACAGCGCCGCTATGGCTACACCTTC
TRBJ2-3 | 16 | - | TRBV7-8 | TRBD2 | CASSLVLRGGPRTQYF | TGTGCCAGCAGCTTAGTTTTGCGGGGGGGCCCTCGTACGCAGTATTTT
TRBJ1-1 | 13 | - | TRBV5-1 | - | CASSLDMNTEAFF | TGCGCCAGCAGCTTGGATATGAACACTGAAGCTTTCTTT
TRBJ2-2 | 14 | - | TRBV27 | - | CASSFGTGSGELFF | TGTGCCAGCAGTTTCGGAACAGGGTCGGGGGAGCTGTTTTTT
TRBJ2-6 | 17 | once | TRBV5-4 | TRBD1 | CASSRGQGADGANVLTF | TGTGCCAGCAGCCGCGGACAGGGGGCGGATGGGGCCAACGTCCTGACTTTC
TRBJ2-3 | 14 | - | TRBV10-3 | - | CAISESGGTDTQYF | TGTGCCATCAGTGAGTCGGGGGGTACAGATACGCAGTATTTT
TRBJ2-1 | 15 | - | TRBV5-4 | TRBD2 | CASSPGQAGSHEQFF | TGTGCCAGCAGCCCGGGTCAAGCGGGGAGCCATGAGCAGTTCTTC
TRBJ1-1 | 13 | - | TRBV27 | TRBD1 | CASSLRQGTEAFF | TGTGCCAGCAGTCTTAGACAGGGCACTGAAGCTTTCTTT
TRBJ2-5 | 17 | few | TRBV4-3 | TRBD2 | CASSQVGREGLGETQYF | TGCGCCAGCAGCCAAGTGGGGCGGGAGGGCCTGGGGGAGACCCAGTACTTC
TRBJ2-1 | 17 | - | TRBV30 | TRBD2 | CAWQNWGLAGRYNEQFF | TGTGCCTGGCAAAACTGGGGACTAGCGGGACGGTACAATGAGCAGTTCTTC
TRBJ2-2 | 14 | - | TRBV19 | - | CATSRREFTGELFF | TGTGCCACCTCGCGGAGGGAATTCACCGGGGAGCTGTTTTTT
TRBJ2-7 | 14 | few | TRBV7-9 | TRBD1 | CASSSRDRDHEQYF | TGTGCCAGCAGCTCCCGGGACAGGGACCACGAGCAGTACTTC
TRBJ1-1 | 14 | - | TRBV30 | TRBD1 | CASQEGALGTEAFF | TGTGCCTCACAAGAGGGGGCCTTGGGCACTGAAGCTTTCTTT
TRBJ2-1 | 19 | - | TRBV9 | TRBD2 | CASSVGELAGASSYNEQFF | TGTGCCAGCAGCGTAGGGGAACTAGCGGGGGCGAGCTCCTACAATGAGCAGTTCTTC
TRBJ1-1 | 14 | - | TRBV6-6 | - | CASSPGTANTEAFF | TGTGCCAGCAGTCCCGGGACTGCGAACACTGAAGCTTTCTTT
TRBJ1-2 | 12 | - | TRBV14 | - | CASSPDTYGYTF | TGTGCCAGCAGCCCGGACACCTATGGCTACACCTTC
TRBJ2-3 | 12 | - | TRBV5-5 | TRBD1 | CASSVGQGEQYF | TGTGCCAGCAGCGTCGGACAGGGAGAGCAGTATTTT
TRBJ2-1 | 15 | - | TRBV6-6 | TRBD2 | CASSYLAGGNNEQFF | TGTGCCAGCAGTTATCTAGCGGGAGGGAACAATGAGCAGTTCTTC
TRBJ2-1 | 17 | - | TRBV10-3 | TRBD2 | CAISGLAGGPPYNEQFF | TGTGCCATCAGTGGCCTAGCGGGGGGGCCCCCCTACAATGAGCAGTTCTTC
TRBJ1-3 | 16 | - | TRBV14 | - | CASSQETGNSGNTIYF | TGTGCCAGCAGCCAAGAAACAGGAAACTCTGGAAACACCATATATTTT
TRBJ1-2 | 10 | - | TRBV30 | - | CAWRAGSYTF | TGTGCCTGGAGGGCCGGGAGCTACACCTTC
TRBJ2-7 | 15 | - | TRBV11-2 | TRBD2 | CASRASGRPSYEQYF | TGTGCCAGCAGGGCTAGCGGGAGGCCTTCCTACGAGCAGTACTTC
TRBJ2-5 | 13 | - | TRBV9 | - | CASSAGAWETQYF | TGTGCCAGCAGCGCCGGAGCGTGGGAGACCCAGTACTTC
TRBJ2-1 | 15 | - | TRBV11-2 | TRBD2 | CASSSAGGFVGEQFF | TGTGCCAGCAGCTCCGCGGGAGGGTTTGTGGGTGAGCAGTTCTTC
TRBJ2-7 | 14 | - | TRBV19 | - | CASSMSGGPYEQYF | TGTGCCAGTAGTATGTCCGGGGGTCCCTACGAGCAGTACTTC
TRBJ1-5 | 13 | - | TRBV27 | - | CASSSSSNQPQHF | TGTGCCAGCAGTTCCAGTAGCAATCAGCCCCAGCATTTT
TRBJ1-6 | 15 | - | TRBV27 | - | CASSLQGRSDSPLHF | TGTGCCAGCAGTTTACAGGGGCGCTCGGATTCACCCCTCCACTTT
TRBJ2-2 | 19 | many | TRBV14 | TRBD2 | CASHIGGLAGRPNTGELFF | TGTGCCAGCCACATAGGGGGCCTAGCGGGGCGCCCGAACACCGGGGAGCTGTTTTTT
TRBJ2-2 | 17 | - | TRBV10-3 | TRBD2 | CAITNPTSGVNTGELFF | TGTGCCATCACCAACCCTACTAGCGGGGTTAACACCGGGGAGCTGTTTTTT
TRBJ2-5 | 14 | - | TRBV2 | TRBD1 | CASRSNRGGETQYF | TGTGCCAGCAGAAGCAACAGGGGTGGGGAGACCCAGTACTTC
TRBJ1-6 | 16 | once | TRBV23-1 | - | CASSHSRARNNSPLHF | TGCGCCAGCAGTCATTCCAGAGCCAGGAATAATTCACCCCTCCACTTT
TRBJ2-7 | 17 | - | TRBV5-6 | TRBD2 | CASGPRISGSTNYEQYF | TGTGCCAGCGGGCCGAGAATTAGCGGGAGTACCAACTACGAGCAGTACTTC
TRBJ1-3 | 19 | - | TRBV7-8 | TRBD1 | CASRLRDRWTPLEGNTIYF | TGTGCCAGCAGACTCCGGGACAGGTGGACCCCGTTGGAAGGAAACACCATATATTTT
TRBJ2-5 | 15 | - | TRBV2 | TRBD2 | CASKLTGGGEETQYF | TGTGCCAGCAAACTAACCGGGGGGGGTGAGGAGACCCAGTACTTC
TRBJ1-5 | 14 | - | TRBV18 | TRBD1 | CASSPDRAVQPQHF | TGTGCCAGCTCGCCCGACAGGGCGGTTCAGCCCCAGCATTTT